Each of the 21 T cell receptor beta chains below was sequenced from the same sample in a study of CD8 T cells in Susac syndrome (dated by TCRdb to between 2019 and 2020). The library was generated by the immunoSEQ multiplex PCR assay. RNA was extracted with the RNeasy kit and roughly 0.45 to 1 ug was reverse transcribed using random hexamers. TCRdb reran the public reads through fastp at Q25 and MiXCR, keeping productive beta chains. CDR3 protein sequences are deduplicated, and each keeps its most common genes and DNA. Across this sample there are approximately 280,000 distinct CDR3 sequences, with roughly 84% seen only once. Approximately 0.11% of the sample is in the top ten clones. Source material: CD8+ T cells from PBMCs. The receptor set was obtained from a human donor with multiple sclerosis.

This clonotype came up a few times. This sequence joins TRBV20-1 and TRBJ2-7; 9 nucleotides agree with TRBD2. Trimming at V came to 0 bases and at J to 3 bases, leaving 6 bases not matched to a gene. The V gene's germline CDR1 is DFQATT and CDR2 SNEGSKA (reference sequence). The CDR3 consists of 15 residues. The DNA of the CDR3 is TGCAGTGCTAGAGATTGGGGAGCGGGAGGCTACGAGCAGTACTTC. The encoded protein is CSARDWGAGGYEQYF.

V and J are TRBV21-1 and TRBJ2-7; no DNA check was done on the table's D call, TRBD1. TRBV21-1 has pseudogene status. CDR3 length: 16 amino acids. The CDR3 DNA follows: TGTGCCAGCAGCCCCCGGCTTGGACAGGGGACCTACGAGCAGTACTTC. The encoded protein is CASSPRLGQGTYEQYF.

The rearrangement links TRBV6-5 to TRBJ2-7, with 9 bases aligning to TRBD1. Germline V lookup: CDR1 MNHEY, CDR2 SVGAGI. This CDR3 contains 16 residues. V dropped 4 bases and J dropped 6; count of bases not matched to a gene: 13. The CDR3 DNA sequence: TGTGCCAGCAGTTCCCCGATACGGGACAGGGAACGCGAGCAGTACTTC. It yields the protein CASSSPIRDREREQYF.

V and J are TRBV19 and TRBJ1-5; D remains ambiguous. The CDR3 is made up of 15 amino acids. V lost 3 bases and J 0 bases, leaving 9 bases between the germline ends. Per germline, CDR1 LNHDA and CDR2 SQIVND (reference sequence). DNA of the CDR3: TGTGCCAGTAGTATCTTCGCCCCTAGCAATCAGCCCCAGCATTTT. Translating gives CASSIFAPSNQPQHF.

This clonotype was seen only a few times. V gene TRBV2 combines with J gene TRBJ2-7; D uncertain. The CDR3 has 14 amino acids. CDR1 and CDR2 from the germline V gene are SNHLY and FYNNEI. V dropped 3 bases and J dropped 3 bases, with 12 bases sitting between them. The CDR3 is CASSDLIARYEQYF. In nucleotides, the CDR3 is TGTGCCAGCAGTGATCTTATCGCTCGCTACGAGCAGTACTTC.

This clonotype was seen just once. The genes are TRBV13 and TRBJ2-1, with a tentative D call TRBD2 (5 bases). The CDR3 has 13 amino acids. Germline lookup yields CDR1 PRHDT and CDR2 FYEKMQ (reference sequence). V lost 1 base and J lost 12, with 13 bases in between. CDR3 nucleotide sequence: TGTGCCAGCAGCTTAGATCCCGAAGAGGGGCAGTTCTTC. This gives the protein CASSLDPEEGQFF.

This clonotype occurred once. The rearrangement uses TRBV30 and TRBJ1-1; a weak D match, TRBD1 (5 bases). The CDR3 is 14 residues long. Germline V gene data show CDR1 as GTSNPN and CDR2 as SVGIG (reference sequence). The V gene lost 5 bases and the J gene lost 6 bases, with 19 bases spanning the gap. The CDR3 DNA reads as TGTGCCTGGGACAGAAGTCGAGGGGTCCCTGAAGCTTTCTTT. Its protein product is CAWDRSRGVPEAFF.

The chain combines TRBV19 with TRBJ2-3, with TRBD1 as a possible D gene (5 bases). The germline V gene encodes CDR1 LNHDA and CDR2 SQIVND (reference sequence). V lost 5 bases and J 6 bases, leaving 15 bases between the germline ends. This CDR3 is built from 14 residues. The CDR3, as DNA: TGTGCCAGTAGTGTCAGGGTGGCTTACGATACGCAGTATTTT. Translation gives CASSVRVAYDTQYF.

This chain uses TRBV30 with TRBJ1-1; D not certain. V dropped 5 bases and J dropped 5 bases, with 15 bases sitting between them. Germline V CDR1 and CDR2: GTSNPN, SVGIG (reference sequence). The CDR3 has 13 amino acids. The CDR3 sequence: CAWGEGTRTEAFF. CDR3 nucleotide sequence: TGTGCCTGGGGTGAGGGAACACGGACTGAAGCTTTCTTT.

The chain recombines TRBV7-9 with TRBJ1-1, with TRBD1 matching over 8 bases. This CDR3 region has 13 residues. Germline V gene sequence: CDR1 SEHNR, CDR2 FQNEAQ (reference sequence). With V trimmed by 4 bases and J by 4 bases, 2 bases remained unmatched. CDR3 amino acids: CASSSDRGTEAFF. CDR3 nucleotides: TGTGCCAGCAGCTCTGACAGGGGCACTGAAGCTTTCTTT.

The chain combines TRBV29-1 with TRBJ1-2; D gene uncertain. CDR1 and CDR2 (germline): SQVTM, ANQGSEA. The CDR3 is 14 residues long. V lost 8 bases and J 1 base, leaving 17 bases between the germline ends. CDR3 in amino acids: CSSESTEFNYGYTF. The CDR3 DNA reads as TGCAGCTCGGAGTCGACGGAGTTTAACTATGGCTACACCTTC.

V gene TRBV27 combines with J gene TRBJ2-1; 7 bases agree with TRBD1. CDR1 is MNHEY, CDR2 SMNVEV, per germline (reference sequence). The CDR3 runs 16 residues. Trimming at V came to 0 bases and at J to 6 bases, leaving 8 bases not matched to a gene. CDR3 sequence (DNA): TGTGCCAGCAGTTTATCGCACGGGACAGTCGCCAATGAGCAGTTCTTC. As protein: CASSLSHGTVANEQFF.

This rearrangement joins TRBV18 to TRBJ2-7, with D perhaps TRBD1 (7 bases). The V and J ends lost 6 bases and 5 bases respectively, with 32 bases between them. The CDR3 has 19 residues. Germline values: CDR1 KGHSH, CDR2 LQKENI. CDR3 protein: CASSLRQGGSVTLPHEQYF. DNA of the CDR3: TGTGCCAGCTCGCTTCGACAGGGAGGATCAGTAACTCTTCCCCACGAGCAGTACTTC. Full variable domain (remainder filled in from reference TRBV18 and TRBJ2-7): NAGVMQNPRHLVRRRGQEARLRCSPMKGHSHVYWYRQLPEEGLKFMVYLQKENIIDESGMPKERFSAEFPKEGPSILRIQQVVRGDSAAYFCASSLRQGGSVTLPHEQYFGPGTRLTVT.

The CDR3 DNA reads TGCGCCAGCAGCTTCTCCGGGACAGTAAGTAATGAGCAGTTCTTC. This translates into CASSFSGTVSNEQFF. The rearrangement joins TRBV5-1 to TRBJ2-1; 7 nucleotides align to TRBD1. This CDR3 has 15 amino acids. CDR1 is SGHRS and CDR2 is YFSETQ in the germline V gene. The V segment lost 2 bases and the J segment 7 bases; nucleotides outside the gene matches: 9.

The genes are TRBV5-6 and TRBJ1-5; tentatively, D is TRBD1 (5 bases). Germline values: CDR1 SGHDT, CDR2 YYEEEE. The CDR3 length is 13 residues. V was trimmed by 4 bases and J by 4 bases, leaving 9 bases between them. In nucleotides, the CDR3 is TGTGCCAGCAGCCAGGGAAGAAATCAGCCCCAGCATTTT. Translated: CASSQGRNQPQHF. The complete variable domain, with remaining parts taken from reference TRBV5-6 and TRBJ1-5, reads DAGVTQSPTHLIKTRGQQVTLRCSPKSGHDTVSWYQQALGQGPQFIFQYYEEEERQRGNFPDRFSGHQFPNYSSELNVNALLLGDSALYLCASSQGRNQPQHFGDGTRLSIL.

The chain couples TRBV20-1 to TRBJ2-5; 13 nucleotides match TRBD2. V lost 3 bases and J lost 4; bases outside the gene matches: 5. Germline CDR1 and CDR2: DFQATT and SNEGSKA (reference sequence). This CDR3 comprises 15 residues. The CDR3 sequence: CSARGLAGLSETQYF. As DNA, the CDR3 is TGCAGTGCTAGGGGACTAGCGGGACTCTCAGAGACCCAGTACTTC.

This clonotype was counted a few times. This chain connects TRBV27 to TRBJ2-7, with TRBD2 matching 7 bases. The V gene's germline CDR1 is MNHEY and CDR2 SMNVEV (reference sequence). This CDR3 has 14 amino acids. J was trimmed by 2 bases and V by 4 bases; bases with no gene match: 5. The CDR3 loop is CASSSRAGPYEQYF. In nucleotides, the CDR3 is TGTGCCAGCAGTTCCCGAGCGGGACCCTACGAGCAGTACTTC.

This sequence joins TRBV7-9 and TRBJ2-2; unclear D gene. V was clipped by 5 bases and J by 4 bases, with 8 bases between them. Germline CDR1 SEHNR, CDR2 FQNEAQ (reference sequence). The CDR3 totals 13 residues. CDR3: CASSRSSTGELFF. CDR3 in DNA: TGTGCCAGCAGCCGCTCTAGCACCGGGGAGCTGTTTTTT.

V gene TRBV5-5 combines with J gene TRBJ1-2, with unresolved D. This CDR3 has 13 amino acids. The V and J ends lost 0 bases and 7 bases respectively, with 10 bases between them. Germline V gene sequence: CDR1 SGHKS, CDR2 YYEKEE (reference sequence). Written as DNA, the CDR3 is TGTGCCAGCAGCTTGGAGCGGGCTTCTGGCTACACCTTC. It yields the protein CASSLERASGYTF.

This chain connects TRBV5-5 to TRBJ2-4; possible D gene TRBD1, 6 bases. In germline, CDR1 is SGHKS, CDR2 YYEKEE (reference sequence). The germline V and J ends were trimmed by 0 bases and 0 bases, with 13 bases remaining between them. The CDR3 is made up of 17 amino acids. CDR3 nucleotide sequence: TGTGCCAGCAGCTTGGACAGGGAGAAACTAGCCAAAAACATTCAGTACTTC. Protein sequence: CASSLDREKLAKNIQYF.

The chain carries TRBV30 and TRBJ1-1; 7 positions agree with TRBD1. Looked up from germline, CDR1 is GTSNPN and CDR2 is SVGIG (reference sequence). The CDR3 is 15 residues long. J gave up 0 bases and V 5 bases, and 9 bases lay outside the gene matches. The CDR3 bases are TGTGCCTGGCAGGGGGGCGAAAACCTGAACACTGAAGCTTTCTTT. Amino acid sequence: CAWQGGENLNTEAFF.